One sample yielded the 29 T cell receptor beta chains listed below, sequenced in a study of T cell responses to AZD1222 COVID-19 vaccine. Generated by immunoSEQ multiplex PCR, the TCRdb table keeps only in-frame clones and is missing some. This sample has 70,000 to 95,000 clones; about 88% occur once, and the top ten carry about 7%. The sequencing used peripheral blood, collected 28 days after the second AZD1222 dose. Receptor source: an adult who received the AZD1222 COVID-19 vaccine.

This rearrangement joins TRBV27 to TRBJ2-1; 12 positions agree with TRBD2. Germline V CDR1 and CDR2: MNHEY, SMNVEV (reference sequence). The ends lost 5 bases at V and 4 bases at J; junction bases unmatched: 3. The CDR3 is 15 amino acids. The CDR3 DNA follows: TGTGCCAGCAGTCCTGGGACTAGCGGGTACAATGAGCAGTTCTTC. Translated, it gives CASSPGTSGYNEQFF.

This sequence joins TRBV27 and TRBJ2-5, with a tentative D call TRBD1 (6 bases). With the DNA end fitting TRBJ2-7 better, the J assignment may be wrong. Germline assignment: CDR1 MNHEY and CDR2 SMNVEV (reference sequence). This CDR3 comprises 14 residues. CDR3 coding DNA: TGTGCCAGCAGTTTATTGAGGGGGTCGGACGAGCAGTACTTC. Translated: CASSLLRGSDEQYF.

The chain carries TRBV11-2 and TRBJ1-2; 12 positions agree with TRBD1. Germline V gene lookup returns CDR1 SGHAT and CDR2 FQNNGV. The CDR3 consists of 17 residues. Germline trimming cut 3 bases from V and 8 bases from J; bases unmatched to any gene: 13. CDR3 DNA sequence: TGTGCCAGCAGCTTGACCGGGACAGGGGGCCAATTGGGCGGCTACACCTTC. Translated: CASSLTGTGGQLGGYTF.

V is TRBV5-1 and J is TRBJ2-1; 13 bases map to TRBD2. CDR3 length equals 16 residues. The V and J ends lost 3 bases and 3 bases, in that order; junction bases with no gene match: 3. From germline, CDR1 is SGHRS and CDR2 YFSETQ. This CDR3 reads CASSWGLAGIYNEQFF. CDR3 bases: TGCGCCAGCAGCTGGGGACTAGCGGGAATCTACAATGAGCAGTTCTTC.

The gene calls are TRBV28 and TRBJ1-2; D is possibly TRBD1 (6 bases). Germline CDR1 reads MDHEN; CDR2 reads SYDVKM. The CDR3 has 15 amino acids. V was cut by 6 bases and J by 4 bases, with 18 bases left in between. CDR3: CASRRLGDRIYGYTF. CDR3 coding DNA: TGTGCCAGCAGGCGACTTGGTGACAGGATCTATGGCTACACCTTC.

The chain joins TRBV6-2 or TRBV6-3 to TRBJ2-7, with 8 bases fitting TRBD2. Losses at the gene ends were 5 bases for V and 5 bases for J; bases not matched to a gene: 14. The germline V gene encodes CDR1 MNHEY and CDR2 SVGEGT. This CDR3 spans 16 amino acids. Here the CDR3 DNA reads TGTGCCAGCAGTGCACTGCCAGCGGGAGTCGCCAACGAGCAGTACTTC. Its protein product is CASSALPAGVANEQYF.

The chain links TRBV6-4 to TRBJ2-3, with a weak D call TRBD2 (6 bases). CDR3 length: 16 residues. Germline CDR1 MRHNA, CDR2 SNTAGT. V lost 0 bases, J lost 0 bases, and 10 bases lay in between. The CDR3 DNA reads TGTGCCAGCAGTGACTCAAGGACTATAAGCACAGATACGCAGTATTTT. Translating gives CASSDSRTISTDTQYF.

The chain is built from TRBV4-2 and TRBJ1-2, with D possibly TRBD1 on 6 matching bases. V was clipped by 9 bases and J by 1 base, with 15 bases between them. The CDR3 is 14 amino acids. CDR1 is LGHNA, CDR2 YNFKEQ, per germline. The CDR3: CARGLRGFNYGYTF. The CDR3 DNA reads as TGTGCCAGAGGACTCAGGGGATTTAACTATGGCTACACCTTC.

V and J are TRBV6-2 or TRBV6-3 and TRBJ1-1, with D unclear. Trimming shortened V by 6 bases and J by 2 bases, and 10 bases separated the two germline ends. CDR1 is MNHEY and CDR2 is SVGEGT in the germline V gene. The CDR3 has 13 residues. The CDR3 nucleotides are TGTGCCAGCAGCCCTAAGAGTAACACTGAAGCTTTCTTT. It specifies CASSPKSNTEAFF.

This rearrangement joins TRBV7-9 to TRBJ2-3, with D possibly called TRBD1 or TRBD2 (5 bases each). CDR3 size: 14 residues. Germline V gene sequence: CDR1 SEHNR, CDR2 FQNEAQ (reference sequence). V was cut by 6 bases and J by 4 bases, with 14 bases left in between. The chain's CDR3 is CASRQRWDADTQYF. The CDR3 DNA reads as TGTGCCAGCAGACAAAGATGGGACGCAGATACGCAGTATTTT. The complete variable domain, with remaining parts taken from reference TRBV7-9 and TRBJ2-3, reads DTGVSQNPRHKITKRGQNVTFRCDPISEHNRLYWYRQTLGQGPEFLTYFQNEAQLEKSRLLSDRFSAERPKGSFSTLEIQRTEQGDSAMYLCASRQRWDADTQYFGPGTRLTVL.

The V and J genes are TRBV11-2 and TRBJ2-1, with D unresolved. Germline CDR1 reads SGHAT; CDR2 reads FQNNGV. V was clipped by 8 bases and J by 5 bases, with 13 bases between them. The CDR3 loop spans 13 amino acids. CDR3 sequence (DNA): TGTGCCAGCCCCGCTACGGGTAACAATGAGCAGTTCTTC. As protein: CASPATGNNEQFF.

The CDR3: CASSPWGADEQYF. CDR3 nucleotides: TGTGCCAGCAGCCCTTGGGGGGCAGACGAGCAGTACTTC. V and J are TRBV14 and TRBJ2-7; D is tentatively TRBD1 or TRBD2 (6 bases each). Germline CDR1 and CDR2: SGHDN and FVKESK. Trimming removed 4 bases from V and 5 bases from J, with 12 bases in between. The CDR3 runs 13 residues.

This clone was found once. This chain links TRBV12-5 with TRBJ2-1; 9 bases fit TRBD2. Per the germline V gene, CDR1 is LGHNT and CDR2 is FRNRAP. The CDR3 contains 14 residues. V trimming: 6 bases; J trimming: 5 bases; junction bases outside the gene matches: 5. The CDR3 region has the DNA TGTGCTAGTGGGTCAGCGGGAGGAGACAATGAGCAGTTCTTC. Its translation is CASGSAGGDNEQFF.

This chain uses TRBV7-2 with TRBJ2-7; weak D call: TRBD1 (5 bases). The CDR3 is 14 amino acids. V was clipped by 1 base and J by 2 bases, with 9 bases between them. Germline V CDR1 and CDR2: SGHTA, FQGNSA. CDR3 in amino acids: CASSLVGRAYEQYF. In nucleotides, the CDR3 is TGTGCCAGCAGCTTAGTAGGCAGGGCCTACGAGCAGTACTTC.

The CDR3 reads CSVGTHYGYTF. CDR3 nucleotide sequence: TGCAGCGTAGGGACCCATTATGGCTACACCTTC. This chain uses TRBV29-1 with TRBJ1-2, with a tentative D call TRBD1 (5 bases). V was clipped by 6 bases and J by 5 bases, with 10 bases between them. The germline V gene encodes CDR1 SQVTM and CDR2 ANQGSEA. There are 11 residues in the CDR3.

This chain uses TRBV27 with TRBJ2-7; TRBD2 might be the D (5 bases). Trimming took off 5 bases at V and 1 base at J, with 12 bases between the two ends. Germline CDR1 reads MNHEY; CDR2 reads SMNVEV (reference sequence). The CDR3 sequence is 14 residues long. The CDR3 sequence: CASSALSGSYEQYF. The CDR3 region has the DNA TGTGCCAGCAGTGCCCTAAGCGGATCCTACGAGCAGTACTTC.

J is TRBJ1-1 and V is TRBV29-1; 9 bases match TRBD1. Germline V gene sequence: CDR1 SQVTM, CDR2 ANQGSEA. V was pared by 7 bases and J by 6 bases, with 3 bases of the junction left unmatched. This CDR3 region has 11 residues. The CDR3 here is CSGRQGAEAFF. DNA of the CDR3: TGCAGCGGGAGACAGGGGGCTGAAGCTTTCTTT.

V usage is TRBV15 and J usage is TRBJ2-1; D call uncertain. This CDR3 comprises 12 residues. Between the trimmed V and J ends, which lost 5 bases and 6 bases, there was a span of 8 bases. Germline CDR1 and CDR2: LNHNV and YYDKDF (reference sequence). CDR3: CATSQKSNEQFF. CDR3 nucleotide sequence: TGTGCCACCAGCCAGAAATCCAATGAGCAGTTCTTC.

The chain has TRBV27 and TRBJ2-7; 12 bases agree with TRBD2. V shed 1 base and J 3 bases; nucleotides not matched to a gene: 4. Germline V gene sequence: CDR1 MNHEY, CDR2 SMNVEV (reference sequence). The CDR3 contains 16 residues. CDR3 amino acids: CASSLYSTSGSYEQYF. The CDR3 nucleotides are TGTGCCAGCAGTTTATACTCGACTAGCGGGAGCTACGAGCAGTACTTC.

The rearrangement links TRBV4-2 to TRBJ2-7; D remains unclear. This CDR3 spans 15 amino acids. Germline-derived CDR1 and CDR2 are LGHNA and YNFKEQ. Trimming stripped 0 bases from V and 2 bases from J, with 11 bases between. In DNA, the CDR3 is TGTGCCAGCAGCCAAGATGAAGGAGAACCCTACGAGCAGTACTTC. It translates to CASSQDEGEPYEQYF.

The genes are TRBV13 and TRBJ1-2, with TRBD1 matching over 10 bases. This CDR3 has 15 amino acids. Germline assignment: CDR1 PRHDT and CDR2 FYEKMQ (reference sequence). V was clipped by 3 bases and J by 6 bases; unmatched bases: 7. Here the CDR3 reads CASSFEGQGLDGYTF. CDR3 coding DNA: TGTGCCAGCAGCTTCGAGGGACAGGGGCTTGATGGCTACACCTTC.

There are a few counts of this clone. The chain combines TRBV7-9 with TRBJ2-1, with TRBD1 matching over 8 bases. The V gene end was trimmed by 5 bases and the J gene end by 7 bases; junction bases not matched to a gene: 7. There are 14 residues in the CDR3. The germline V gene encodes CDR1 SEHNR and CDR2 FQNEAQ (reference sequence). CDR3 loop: CASSPWTGMNEQFF. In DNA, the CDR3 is TGTGCCAGCAGCCCCTGGACAGGGATGAATGAGCAGTTCTTC.

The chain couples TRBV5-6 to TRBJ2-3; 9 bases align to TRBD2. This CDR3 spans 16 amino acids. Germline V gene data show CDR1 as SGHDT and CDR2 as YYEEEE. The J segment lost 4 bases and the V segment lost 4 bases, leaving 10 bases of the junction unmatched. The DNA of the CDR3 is TGTGCCAGCAGCCGGCGGCCTAGCGGGAATTCAGATACGCAGTATTTT. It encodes CASSRRPSGNSDTQYF. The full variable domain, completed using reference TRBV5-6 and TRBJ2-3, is DAGVTQSPTHLIKTRGQQVTLRCSPKSGHDTVSWYQQALGQGPQFIFQYYEEEERQRGNFPDRFSGHQFPNYSSELNVNALLLGDSALYLCASSRRPSGNSDTQYFGPGTRLTVL.

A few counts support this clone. CDR3 bases: TGTGCCAGCAGCCATAGGAGCGGGACCCGGTACGGCACAGATACGCAGTATTTT. Translation gives CASSHRSGTRYGTDTQYF. The chain joins TRBV3-1 (or the pseudogene TRBV3-2) to TRBJ2-3, with 7 bases that match TRBD2. J gave up 1 base and V 3 bases, and 13 bases lay outside the gene matches. The CDR3 contains 18 residues. The germline gives CDR1 LGHDT, CDR2 YNNKEL (reference sequence).

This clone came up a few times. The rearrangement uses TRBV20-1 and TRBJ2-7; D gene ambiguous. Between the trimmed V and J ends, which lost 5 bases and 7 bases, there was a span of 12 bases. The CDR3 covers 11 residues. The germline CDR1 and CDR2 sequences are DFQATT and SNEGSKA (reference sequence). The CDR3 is CSAALVREQYF. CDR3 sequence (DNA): TGCAGTGCTGCCCTAGTGCGGGAGCAGTACTTC.

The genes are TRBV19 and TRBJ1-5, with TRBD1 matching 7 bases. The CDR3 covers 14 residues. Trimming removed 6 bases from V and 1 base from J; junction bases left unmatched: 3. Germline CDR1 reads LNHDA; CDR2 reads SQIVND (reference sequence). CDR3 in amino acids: CASRVTGSNQPQHF. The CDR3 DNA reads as TGTGCCAGTAGAGTGACAGGGAGCAATCAGCCCCAGCATTTT. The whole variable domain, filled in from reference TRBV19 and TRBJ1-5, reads DGGITQSPKYLFRKEGQNVTLSCEQNLNHDAMYWYRQDPGQGLRLIYYSQIVNDFQKGDIAEGYSVSREKKESFPLTVTSAQKNPTAFYLCASRVTGSNQPQHFGDGTRLSIL.

CDR3 sequence reads: CASSLGQGDQPQHF. CDR3 sequence (DNA): TGTGCCAGCAGCTTGGGACAGGGCGATCAGCCCCAGCATTTT. The J gene is TRBJ1-5, the V gene TRBV7-2, with 9 positions matching TRBD1. Germline V gives CDR1 SGHTA, CDR2 FQGNSA. Trimming removed 3 bases from V and 5 bases from J; junction bases left unmatched: 2. This CDR3 region has 14 residues. Together with reference TRBV7-2 and TRBJ1-5, the CDR3 gives the full variable domain: GAGVSQSPSNKVTEKGKDVELRCDPISGHTALYWYRQSLGQGLEFLIYFQGNSAPDKSGLPSDRFSAERTGGSVSTLTIQRTQQEDSAVYLCASSLGQGDQPQHFGDGTRLSIL.

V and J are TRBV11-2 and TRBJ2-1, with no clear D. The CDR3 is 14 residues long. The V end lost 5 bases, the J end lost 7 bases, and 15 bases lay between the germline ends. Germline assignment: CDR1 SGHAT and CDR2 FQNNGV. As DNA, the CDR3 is TGTGCCAGCAGCCCCCGTCGAGTTAAGAATGAGCAGTTCTTC. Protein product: CASSPRRVKNEQFF.

In DNA form, the CDR3 reads TGCAGCGCCTGGACAGGGAACACCGGGGAGCTGTTTTTT. It is translated as CSAWTGNTGELFF. The chain has TRBV29-1 and TRBJ2-2; 7 bases agree with TRBD1. V dropped 7 bases and J dropped 1; count of bases not matched to a gene: 3. Germline lookup yields CDR1 SQVTM and CDR2 ANQGSEA. The CDR3 has 13 residues.